This TCR beta chain was observed in a study of T cell changes during pregnancy in multiple sclerosis (dated by TCRdb to about 2019). The study in broad terms: Changes in the T cell repertoire over the course of pregnancy were examined in this study in women with multiple sclerosis.

With respect to this clone: The clone's antigen remains unknown. No base qualities exist here, and no much larger clone lies one base off it.

Receptors were amplified or captured by the immunoSEQ multiplex PCR assay. Entries here come from immuneACCESS through TCRdb and include only in-frame sequences with V and J called. Some clones fail to appear in such tables; in the studies checked, an unresolved V gene covers under half of the shortfall, and the cause of the remainder is unknown. A total of about 52,000 clones appear in this sample, 92% of them only once. The ten largest make up 0.15% to 0.2% of the sample. Between the V and J ends, shortened by 4 bases and 8 bases respectively, the junction contains 15 bases. Spanning cysteine to phenylalanine, the CDR3 consists of 14 amino acids. Only the CDR3 DNA stays, 42 bases, in frame from base 1. The germline V gene provides CDR1 MNHNS and CDR2 SASEGT.

The source material was CD4+ T cells from peripheral blood mononuclear cells, sampled after pregnancy. The sequence is built from TRBV6-1 and TRBJ2-1; a tentative D call is TRBD2 (7 bases match). This TCR derives from a female donor in good health, enrolled as a control in a pregnancy study. This receptor has the CDR3 CASSVGGARDEQFF. The nucleotides read TGTGCCAGCAGTGTTGGGGGGGCCCGAGATGAGCAGTTCTTC.